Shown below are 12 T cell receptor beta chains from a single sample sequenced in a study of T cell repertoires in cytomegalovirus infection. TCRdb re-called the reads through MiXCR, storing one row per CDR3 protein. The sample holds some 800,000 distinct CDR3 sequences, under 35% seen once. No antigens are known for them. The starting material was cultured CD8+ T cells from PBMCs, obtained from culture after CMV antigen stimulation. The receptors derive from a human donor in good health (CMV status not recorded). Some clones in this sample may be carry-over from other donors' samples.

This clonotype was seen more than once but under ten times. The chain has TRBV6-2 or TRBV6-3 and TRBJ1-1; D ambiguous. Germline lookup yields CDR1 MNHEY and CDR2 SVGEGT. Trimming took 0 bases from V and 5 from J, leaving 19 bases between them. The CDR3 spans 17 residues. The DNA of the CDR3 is TGTGCCAGCAGTTACTCCCCAGGTTTAGGCGTAAGGACTGAAGCTTTCTTT. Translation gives CASSYSPGLGVRTEAFF.

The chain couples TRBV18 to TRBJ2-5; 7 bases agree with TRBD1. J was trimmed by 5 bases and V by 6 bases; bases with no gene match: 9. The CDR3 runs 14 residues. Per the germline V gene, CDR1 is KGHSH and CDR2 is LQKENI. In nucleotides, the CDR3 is TGTGCCAGCTCCCTTGACAGGGCCAGGGAGACCCAGTACTTC. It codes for CASSLDRARETQYF.

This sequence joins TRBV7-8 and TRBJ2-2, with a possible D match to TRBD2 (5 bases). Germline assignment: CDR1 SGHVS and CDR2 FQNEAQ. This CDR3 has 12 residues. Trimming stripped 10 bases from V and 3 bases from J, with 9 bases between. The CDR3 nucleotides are TGTGCCACCACCGGGGACACCGGGGAGCTGTTTTTT. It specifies CATTGDTGELFF.

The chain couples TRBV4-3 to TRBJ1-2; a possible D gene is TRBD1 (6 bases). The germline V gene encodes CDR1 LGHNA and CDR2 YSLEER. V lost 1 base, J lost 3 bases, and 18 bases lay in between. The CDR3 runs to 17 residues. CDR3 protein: CASSQASGVGVDYGYTF. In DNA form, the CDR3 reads TGCGCCAGCAGCCAAGCGTCAGGGGTTGGTGTTGACTATGGCTACACCTTC.

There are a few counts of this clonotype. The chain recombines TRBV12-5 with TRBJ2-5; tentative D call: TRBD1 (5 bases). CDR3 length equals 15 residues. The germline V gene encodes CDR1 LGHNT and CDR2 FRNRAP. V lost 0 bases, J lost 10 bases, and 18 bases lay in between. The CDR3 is CASGLVEGALVGQYF. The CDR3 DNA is TGTGCTAGTGGTTTGGTAGAAGGGGCGCTAGTGGGCCAGTACTTC.

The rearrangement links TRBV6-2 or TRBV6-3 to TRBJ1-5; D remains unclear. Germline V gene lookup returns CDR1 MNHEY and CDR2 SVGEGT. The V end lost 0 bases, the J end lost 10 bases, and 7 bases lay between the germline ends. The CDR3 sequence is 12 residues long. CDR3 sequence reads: CASSYSTAPQHF. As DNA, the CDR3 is TGTGCCAGCAGTTACTCGACGGCACCCCAGCATTTT.

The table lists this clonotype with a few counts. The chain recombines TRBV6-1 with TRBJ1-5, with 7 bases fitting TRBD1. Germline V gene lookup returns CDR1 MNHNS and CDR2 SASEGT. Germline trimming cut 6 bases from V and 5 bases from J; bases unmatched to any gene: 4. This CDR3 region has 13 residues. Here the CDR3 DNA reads TGTGCCAGCAGCGTACAGGGGTATCAGCCCCAGCATTTT. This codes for CASSVQGYQPQHF.

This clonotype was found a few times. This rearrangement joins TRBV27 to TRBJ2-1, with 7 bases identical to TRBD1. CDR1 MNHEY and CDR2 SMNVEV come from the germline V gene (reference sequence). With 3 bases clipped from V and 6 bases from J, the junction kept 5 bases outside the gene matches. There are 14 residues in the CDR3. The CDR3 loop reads CASSFSPGGNEQFF. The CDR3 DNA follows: TGTGCCAGCAGTTTCTCCCCAGGGGGCAATGAGCAGTTCTTC.

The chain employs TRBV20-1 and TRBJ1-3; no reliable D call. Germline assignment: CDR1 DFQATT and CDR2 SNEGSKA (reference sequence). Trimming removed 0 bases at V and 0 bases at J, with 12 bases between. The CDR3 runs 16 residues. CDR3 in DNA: TGCAGTGCTAGAGATCAGCACAGCAGCTCTGGAAACACCATATATTTT. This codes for CSARDQHSSSGNTIYF.

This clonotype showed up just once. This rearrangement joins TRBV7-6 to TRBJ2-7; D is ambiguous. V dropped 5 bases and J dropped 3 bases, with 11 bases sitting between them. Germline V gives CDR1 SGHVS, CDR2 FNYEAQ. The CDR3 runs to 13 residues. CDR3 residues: CASSPLGDYEQYF. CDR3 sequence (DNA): TGTGCCAGCAGCCCGCTTGGGGACTACGAGCAGTACTTC.

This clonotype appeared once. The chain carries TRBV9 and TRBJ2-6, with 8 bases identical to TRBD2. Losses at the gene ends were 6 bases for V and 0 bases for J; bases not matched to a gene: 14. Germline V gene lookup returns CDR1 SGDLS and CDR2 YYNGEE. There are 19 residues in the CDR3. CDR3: CASTLREVAGPSGANVLTF. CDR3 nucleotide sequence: TGTGCCAGCACTCTTCGGGAAGTAGCGGGACCCTCTGGGGCCAACGTCCTGACTTTC.

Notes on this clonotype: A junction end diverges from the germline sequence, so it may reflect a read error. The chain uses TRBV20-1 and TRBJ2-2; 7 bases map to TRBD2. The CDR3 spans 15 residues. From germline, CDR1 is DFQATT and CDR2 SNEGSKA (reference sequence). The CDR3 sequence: CSTRRRGSDTGELFF. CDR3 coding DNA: TGCAGTACTAGACGGCGGGGGTCGGACACCGGGGAGCTGTTTTTT.